The 27 T cell receptor beta chains below come from one sample, sequenced in a study of CD8 T cells in ankylosing spondylitis. A single record per CDR3 protein comes from TCRdb applying MiXCR to the 5' RACE reads. The sample includes just under 95,000 distinct CDR3 sequences, about 9% of them seen just once. Sequenced material: blood, either unsorted or a sorted T cell fraction (not recorded which). The receptors stem from a male donor with ankylosing spondylitis or in good health (not recorded which).

This clonotype was seen at least ten times. The chain recombines TRBV6-4 with TRBJ2-1, with D tentatively TRBD1 (6 bases). Trimming pared 6 bases from V and 4 bases from J, leaving 13 bases between. The germline V gene encodes CDR1 MRHNA and CDR2 SNTAGT. The CDR3 is 14 residues long. CDR3 in DNA: TGTGCCAGCAGGGACAGAAAACTTTACAATGAGCAGTTCTTC. Protein product: CASRDRKLYNEQFF.

There are many counts of this clonotype. The chain carries TRBV5-1 and TRBJ2-7, with 9 positions matching TRBD1. The V gene's germline CDR1 is SGHRS and CDR2 YFSETQ. The CDR3 runs to 15 residues. J lost 4 bases, V lost 0 bases, and 5 bases had no gene match. DNA for the CDR3: TGCGCCAGCAGCTTGGGTCGGACAGGGGTATACGAGCAGTACTTC. It translates to CASSLGRTGVYEQYF.

The chain links TRBV24-1 to TRBJ2-1, with TRBD1 identical over 8 bases. Germline V gene data show CDR1 as KGHDR and CDR2 as SFDVKD. V shed 4 bases, J shed 2 bases, and the junction held 9 bases outside the gene matches. This CDR3 has 17 amino acids. Written as DNA, the CDR3 is TGTGCCACCAGTGACTCCTCTGGACAGGGCGCCTACAATGAGCAGTTCTTC. Residues: CATSDSSGQGAYNEQFF.

This clonotype was recorded many times. The chain carries TRBV12-3 or TRBV12-4 and TRBJ1-2; no reliable D call. The V end lost 5 bases, the J end lost 2 bases, and 6 bases lay between the germline ends. CDR3 size: 12 residues. CDR3 nucleotide sequence: TGTGCCAGCAGTCTGGGAAACTATGGCTACACCTTC. As protein: CASSLGNYGYTF.

A few counts support this clonotype. The rearrangement links TRBV7-2 to TRBJ1-2; TRBD1 matches 7 bases. This CDR3 spans 14 amino acids. Per the germline V gene, CDR1 is SGHTA and CDR2 is FQGNSA. V shed 5 bases and J 0 bases; nucleotides not matched to a gene: 3. The CDR3 nucleotides read TGTGCCAGCAGCCCAGGGACAGCTAACTATGGCTACACCTTC. Residues: CASSPGTANYGYTF.

V usage is TRBV12-3 or TRBV12-4 and J usage is TRBJ2-7; D not resolved. The CDR3 loop spans 12 amino acids. V dropped 6 bases and J dropped 2 bases, with 8 bases sitting between them. The CDR3 region has the DNA TGTGCCAGCAGCCCCGAAGCCTACGAGCAGTACTTC. Its translation: CASSPEAYEQYF.

This clonotype came up many times. The chain combines TRBV7-6 with TRBJ2-6; D is unresolved. Germline-derived CDR1 and CDR2 are SGHVS and FNYEAQ. V was pared by 10 bases and J by 1 base, with 5 bases between. This CDR3 is 12 amino acids long. CDR3 in amino acids: CAIKSGANVLTF. DNA of the CDR3: TGTGCCATCAAATCTGGGGCCAACGTCCTGACTTTC.

This clonotype was observed many times. The gene calls are TRBV7-3 and TRBJ2-2; 8 positions agree with TRBD2. The trim removed 9 bases at V and 6 bases at J, leaving 9 bases unmatched. Germline loops: CDR1 SGHTA, CDR2 FQGTGA. The CDR3 length is 14 residues. CDR3 DNA sequence: TGTGCCAGAGGACTAGCTATATTCTCCGGGGAGCTGTTTTTT. Amino acid sequence: CARGLAIFSGELFF. The variable domain in full, with the rest retrieved from reference TRBV7-3 and TRBJ2-2, is GAGVSQTPSNKVTEKGKYVELRCDPISGHTALYWYRQSLGQGPEFLIYFQGTGAADDSGLPNDRFFAVRPEGSVSTLKIQRTERGDSAVYLCARGLAIFSGELFFGEGSRLTVL.

Ten or more counts support this clonotype. The chain is built from TRBV5-1 and TRBJ2-5; no clear D gene. The V gene's germline CDR1 is SGHRS and CDR2 YFSETQ. CDR3 length equals 13 residues. The V end lost 0 bases, the J end lost 5 bases, and 8 bases lay between the germline ends. This chain's CDR3 is CASSLGTPETQYF. Written as DNA, the CDR3 is TGCGCCAGCAGCTTGGGGACCCCGGAGACCCAGTACTTC. The entire variable domain, with the rest obtained from reference TRBV5-1 and TRBJ2-5, is as follows: KAGVTQTPRYLIKTRGQQVTLSCSPISGHRSVSWYQQTPGQGLQFLFEYFSETQRNKGNFPGRFSGRQFSNSRSEMNVSTLELGDSALYLCASSLGTPETQYFGPGTRLLVL.

This clonotype occurred many times. The V call is TRBV3-1, the J call TRBJ2-5, with TRBD2 identical over 13 bases. Germline loops: CDR1 LGHDT, CDR2 YNNKEL (reference sequence). This CDR3 has 16 amino acids. V gave up 1 base and J gave up 1 base; unmatched junction bases: 0. For the CDR3, the DNA is TGTGCCAGCAGCCAAGGGACTAGCGGGGGCCAAGAGACCCAGTACTTC. Amino acid sequence: CASSQGTSGGQETQYF.

There are many counts of this clonotype. The chain carries TRBV3-1 and TRBJ1-5; D gene unclear. Germline V lookup: CDR1 LGHDT, CDR2 YNNKEL (reference sequence). Trimming took 3 bases from V and 2 from J, leaving 2 bases between them. CDR3 length: 12 amino acids. The DNA for the CDR3 is TGTGCCAGCAGCCAGGGCAATCAGCCCCAGCATTTT. Its translation is CASSQGNQPQHF.

This clonotype was counted at least ten times. The V gene is TRBV28, the J gene TRBJ2-1; a possible D gene is TRBD1 (6 bases). This CDR3 contains 14 residues. Trimming shortened V by 3 bases and J by 4 bases, and 10 bases separated the two germline ends. The V gene's germline CDR1 is MDHEN and CDR2 SYDVKM. CDR3 in DNA: TGTGCCAGCAGTTTGGTAGGACAGTACAATGAGCAGTTCTTC. This translates into CASSLVGQYNEQFF.

This clonotype was counted only a few times. This chain connects TRBV7-9 to TRBJ2-3, with a weak D call TRBD2 (5 bases). In germline, CDR1 is SEHNR, CDR2 FQNEAQ (reference sequence). The CDR3 runs 13 residues. Trimming cost V 1 base and J 11 bases, with 13 bases left between them. The CDR3 loop is CASSLDLARGQYF. CDR3 bases: TGTGCCAGCAGCTTAGACCTCGCCCGGGGGCAGTATTTT.

This clonotype was picked up many times. This chain joins TRBV28 and TRBJ2-7; D possibly corresponds to TRBD1 (6 bases). Germline V gene sequence: CDR1 MDHEN, CDR2 SYDVKM. This CDR3 is built from 13 residues. Trimming cost V 11 bases and J 2 bases, with 16 bases left between them. CDR3 region: CAATGRPAYEQYF. As DNA, the CDR3 is TGTGCCGCGACAGGCAGGCCGGCCTACGAGCAGTACTTC.

This clonotype has ten or more counts. The chain employs TRBV20-1 and TRBJ2-3; tentative D call: TRBD2 (6 bases). The CDR3 is 15 amino acids. Germline CDR1 reads DFQATT; CDR2 reads SNEGSKA (reference sequence). V gave up 6 bases and J gave up 1 base, with 17 bases separating them. The CDR3, as DNA: TGCAGTGCGAGGGCCGGGACTGGGGGCACAGATACGCAGTATTTT. Amino acids: CSARAGTGGTDTQYF.

This clonotype appeared a single time. One base away lies a much larger clone, so this may be a sequencing read error. The J gene is TRBJ2-7, the V gene TRBV5-1; tentative D call: TRBD2 (5 bases). Germline V CDR1 and CDR2: SGHRS, YFSETQ. The CDR3 has 13 amino acids. This CDR3 reads CAGRTTSAGEQYF. The CDR3 nucleotides read TGCGCCGGCAGAACGACAAGCGCGGGCGAGCAGTACTTC.

This clonotype was seen a few times. J is TRBJ1-1 and V is TRBV7-8; D gene unclear. The CDR3 covers 12 residues. Trimming cost V 3 bases and J 7 bases, with 9 bases left between them. Germline V CDR1 and CDR2: SGHVS, FQNEAQ. CDR3 nucleotides: TGTGCCAGCAGCTTGACGGCCCTTGAAGCTTTCTTT. The encoded protein is CASSLTALEAFF.

The J gene is TRBJ1-1, the V gene TRBV11-2, with 10 bases fitting TRBD1. CDR1 and CDR2 (germline): SGHAT, FQNNGV. This CDR3 spans 14 amino acids. Losses at the gene ends were 4 bases for V and 5 bases for J; bases not matched to a gene: 4. CDR3 amino acids: CASSSPGQGTEAFF. The DNA of the CDR3 is TGTGCCAGCAGCTCCCCGGGACAGGGGACTGAAGCTTTCTTT.

This clonotype was observed at least ten times. The CDR3 DNA sequence: TGTGCCAGCAGCCCGGACAGGATAGGCTATGGCTACACCTTC. It is translated as CASSPDRIGYGYTF. V usage is TRBV12-3 or TRBV12-4 and J usage is TRBJ1-2; 7 nucleotides agree with TRBD1. The CDR3 is 14 amino acids. V lost 6 bases to trimming and J lost 4 bases; unmatched junction nucleotides: 8.

In this sample, this clonotype turned up many times. The J gene is TRBJ2-1, the V gene TRBV12-3 or TRBV12-4; 8 bases map to TRBD2. The J segment lost 2 bases and the V segment lost 7 bases, leaving 7 bases of the junction unmatched. This CDR3 spans 15 amino acids. The CDR3 DNA reads as TGTGCCAGCACCTCGGGGGGGGCCACCTACAATGAGCAGTTCTTC. Its translation: CASTSGGATYNEQFF.

The chain couples TRBV21-1 to TRBJ2-7. TRBV21-1 is annotated as a pseudogene. The length of the CDR3 is 11 residues. The CDR3 coding sequence is TGTGCCAGCAGCATCATTTACGAGCAGTACTTC. It codes for CASSIIYEQYF.

Concerning this clonotype itself: A junction boundary mismatches the germline segment, possibly from a read error. The chain links TRBV25-1 to TRBJ2-1; 7 nucleotides agree with TRBD1. The CDR3 has 15 amino acids. Germline lookup yields CDR1 MGHDK and CDR2 SYGVNS. CDR3 protein: CASSHRGSGGKGQLF. Here the CDR3 DNA reads TGTGCCAGCAGCCACAGGGGATCTGGGGGCAAGGGGCAGTTGTTC.

The chain couples TRBV19 to TRBJ2-7; the match to TRBD1 covers 10 bases. The junction had 7 bases not matched to a gene; V was cut back by 6 bases and J by 5 bases. Per the germline V gene, CDR1 is LNHDA and CDR2 is SQIVND (reference sequence). The CDR3 has 14 amino acids. CDR3: CASRTGTGVDEQYF. Written as DNA, the CDR3 is TGTGCCAGTAGGACCGGGACAGGGGTAGACGAGCAGTACTTC.

This clonotype occurred a few times. The chain couples TRBV19 to TRBJ2-2; weak D call: TRBD1 (5 bases). The ends were cut back, 7 bases at V and 6 bases at J, with 15 bases in the middle. CDR3 length: 14 residues. Germline V CDR1 and CDR2: LNHDA, SQIVND (reference sequence). The CDR3 spells CASTASWGAGELFF. Here the CDR3 DNA reads TGTGCCAGTACCGCTTCTTGGGGCGCCGGGGAGCTGTTTTTT.

This clonotype showed up many times. This chain's CDR3 is CASSFRAGYGYTF. The DNA of the CDR3 is TGTGCCAGCAGTTTCAGGGCGGGTTATGGCTACACCTTC. The chain has TRBV12-3 or TRBV12-4 and TRBJ1-2; a weak D match, TRBD1 (5 bases). Between the trimmed V and J ends, which lost 3 bases and 5 bases, there was a span of 10 bases. The CDR3 extends over 13 amino acids.

This clonotype appeared many times. V and J are TRBV5-5 and TRBJ2-2; D not resolved. This CDR3 is 13 amino acids long. V dropped 0 bases and J dropped 5 bases, with 5 bases sitting between them. Germline V lookup: CDR1 SGHKS, CDR2 YYEKEE (reference sequence). The CDR3 sequence is CASSLATTGELFF. In DNA form, the CDR3 reads TGTGCCAGCAGCTTGGCGACAACCGGGGAGCTGTTTTTT.

There are many counts of this clonotype. This rearrangement joins TRBV5-1 to TRBJ1-6, with 7 bases identical to TRBD1. Trimming at V came to 4 bases and at J to 7 bases, leaving 5 bases not matched to a gene. The V gene's germline CDR1 is SGHRS and CDR2 YFSETQ. The length of the CDR3 is 14 residues. This CDR3 reads CASSPGTENSPLHF. The CDR3 DNA reads as TGCGCCAGCAGCCCCGGGACAGAGAATTCACCCCTCCACTTT. Complete variable domain (other parts from reference TRBV5-1 and TRBJ1-6): KAGVTQTPRYLIKTRGQQVTLSCSPISGHRSVSWYQQTPGQGLQFLFEYFSETQRNKGNFPGRFSGRQFSNSRSEMNVSTLELGDSALYLCASSPGTENSPLHFGNGTRLTVT.